These 19 T cell receptor beta chains came from one sample sequenced in a study of shared clonotypes between healthy human individuals. Assay used: immunoSEQ multiplex PCR; TCRdb lists only in-frame clones, some missing. The sample consists of approximately 640,000 clones, 60% to 80% of them appearing once. Sequencing used memory CD4+ T cells sorted from blood. The subset denotes: CD45RA-negative fraction. These receptors were obtained from a woman aged 30 to 39 in good health.

This chain connects TRBV20-1 to TRBJ2-7; D might be TRBD1 (6 bases). V lost 7 bases and J 1 base, leaving 8 bases between the germline ends. CDR1 and CDR2 (germline): DFQATT, SNEGSKA (reference sequence). The CDR3 is 11 amino acids. The CDR3 loop reads CSVGGSYEQYF. The CDR3 DNA is TGCAGTGTAGGGGGATCCTACGAGCAGTACTTC.

The V call is TRBV27, the J call TRBJ2-1; D might be TRBD1 (6 bases). Germline CDR1 and CDR2: MNHEY and SMNVEV (reference sequence). There are 16 residues in the CDR3. V was cut by 5 bases and J by 7 bases, with 21 bases left in between. CDR3 residues: CASSQSARGSRNEQFF. The CDR3 DNA reads as TGTGCCAGCAGTCAATCGGCGAGGGGGTCGAGGAATGAGCAGTTCTTC.

The chain links TRBV10-2 to TRBJ2-5, with TRBD1 identical over 8 bases. Germline V gene sequence: CDR1 WSHSY, CDR2 SAAADI. The V and J ends lost 2 bases and 1 base, in that order; junction bases with no gene match: 6. The CDR3 runs to 16 residues. The CDR3 sequence is CASSETKTGVQETQYF. The CDR3 DNA is TGCGCCAGCAGTGAGACCAAGACAGGGGTCCAAGAGACCCAGTACTTC.

V usage is TRBV6-6 and J usage is TRBJ1-1, with 7 bases aligning to TRBD1. Germline assignment: CDR1 MNHNY and CDR2 SVGAGI (reference sequence). V gave up 0 bases and J gave up 4 bases; unmatched junction bases: 5. This CDR3 is built from 15 residues. The CDR3 DNA sequence: TGTGCCAGCAGTTACTCACGACAGGGAAGCACTGAAGCTTTCTTT. Translated, it gives CASSYSRQGSTEAFF.

The chain recombines TRBV9 with TRBJ2-1; 10 nucleotides agree with TRBD2. This CDR3 contains 15 residues. The V gene's germline CDR1 is SGDLS and CDR2 YYNGEE. The V segment lost 0 bases and the J segment 5 bases; nucleotides outside the gene matches: 2. CDR3 in DNA: TGTGCCAGCAGCGTAGCACTAGCGGGAAACAATGAGCAGTTCTTC. Protein sequence: CASSVALAGNNEQFF.

This clone was picked up a small number of times. The V call is TRBV28, the J call TRBJ2-5; D may correspond to TRBD1 or TRBD2 (6 bases each). The CDR3 extends over 14 amino acids. Germline values: CDR1 MDHEN, CDR2 SYDVKM. V was pared by 3 bases and J by 5 bases, with 13 bases between. The CDR3 DNA reads as TGTGCCAGCAGTTTTTCCGGGGGCGTTGAGACCCAGTACTTC. It codes for CASSFSGGVETQYF.

This chain links TRBV7-2 with TRBJ2-7; 11 bases agree with TRBD1. Germline CDR1 reads SGHTA; CDR2 reads FQGNSA. With 0 bases clipped from V and 6 bases from J, the junction kept 7 bases outside the gene matches. The CDR3 covers 16 residues. This CDR3 reads CASSLALGTGGSEQYF. CDR3 coding DNA: TGTGCCAGCAGCTTAGCTTTGGGGACAGGGGGATCCGAGCAGTACTTC.

V gene TRBV28 combines with J gene TRBJ2-4, with D maybe TRBD2 (5 bases). The germline V gene has CDR1 MDHEN and CDR2 SYDVKM. V was trimmed by 7 bases and J by 0 bases, leaving 19 bases between them. The CDR3 spans 17 residues. The CDR3 protein is CASTSAGNSLAKNIQYF. CDR3 DNA sequence: TGTGCCAGCACCTCGGCGGGCAATTCCCTAGCCAAAAACATTCAGTACTTC.

The gene calls are TRBV5-6 and TRBJ2-7; D is unresolved. CDR3 length: 11 residues. V gave up 2 bases and J gave up 3 bases, with 3 bases separating them. In germline, CDR1 is SGHDT, CDR2 YYEEEE. CDR3: CASSFDYEQYF. CDR3 nucleotides: TGTGCCAGCAGCTTTGACTACGAGCAGTACTTC. The variable domain in full, completed from reference TRBV5-6 and TRBJ2-7, reads DAGVTQSPTHLIKTRGQQVTLRCSPKSGHDTVSWYQQALGQGPQFIFQYYEEEERQRGNFPDRFSGHQFPNYSSELNVNALLLGDSALYLCASSFDYEQYFGPGTRLTVT.

This chain links TRBV28 with TRBJ1-2; 8 positions match TRBD1. CDR1 MDHEN and CDR2 SYDVKM come from the germline V gene. The ends lost 6 bases at V and 5 bases at J; junction bases unmatched: 17. The CDR3 has 17 residues. For the CDR3, the DNA is TGTGCCAGCAGCCCAAAGGGGCAGGGGGCTGTCATATATGGCTACACCTTC. Residues: CASSPKGQGAVIYGYTF.

The rearrangement links TRBV6-1 to TRBJ2-7, with 9 bases fitting TRBD1. CDR1 is MNHNS and CDR2 is SASEGT in the germline V gene. The CDR3 spans 15 residues. V lost 5 bases, J lost 12 bases, and 17 bases stayed unmatched. The CDR3 nucleotides read TGTGCCAGCAGTTCGACAACAGGGGGGACAGGGCTGGGGTACTTC. This codes for CASSSTTGGTGLGYF.

V is TRBV28 and J is TRBJ2-2, with D perhaps matching TRBD1 (6 bases). V gave up 2 bases and J gave up 4 bases, with 11 bases separating them. The germline V gene has CDR1 MDHEN and CDR2 SYDVKM. The CDR3 is 15 residues long. CDR3 nucleotides: TGTGCCAGCAGTTTAGTGAAAGGGGGCACCGGGGAGCTGTTTTTT. Encoded protein: CASSLVKGGTGELFF. The full variable domain, rest sourced from reference TRBV28 and TRBJ2-2, is DVKVTQSSRYLVKRTGEKVFLECVQDMDHENMFWYRQDPGLGLRLIYFSYDVKMKEKGDIPEGYSVSREKKERFSLILESASTNQTSMYLCASSLVKGGTGELFFGEGSRLTVL.

This clone was seen just once. The rearrangement uses TRBV11-3 and TRBJ2-6, with D unresolved. The CDR3 loop spans 13 amino acids. CDR1 and CDR2 (germline): SGHNT, YENEEA. With 3 bases removed from V and 3 bases from J, the gap between germline ends came to 3 bases. The CDR3 bases are TGTGCCAGCAGCTTCGATGGGGCCAACGTCCTGACTTTC. Translation: CASSFDGANVLTF.

The rearrangement uses TRBV4-1 and TRBJ2-1; D not resolved. CDR1 and CDR2 (germline): MGHRA, YSYEKL. The CDR3 is 15 amino acids. Trimming left V 2 bases short and J 4 bases short, with 12 bases between. The CDR3: CASSQRTGTYNEQFF. The CDR3 region has the DNA TGCGCCAGCAGCCAACGGACGGGTACTTACAATGAGCAGTTCTTC.

This chain uses TRBV18 with TRBJ2-3; 7 bases are shared with TRBD1. This CDR3 is 14 amino acids long. Germline trimming cut 6 bases from V and 1 base from J; bases unmatched to any gene: 4. Germline CDR1 and CDR2: KGHSH and LQKENI. This CDR3 is CASSQGTGTDTQYF. CDR3 nucleotides: TGTGCCAGCTCCCAGGGGACAGGCACAGATACGCAGTATTTT.

The chain recombines TRBV5-1 with TRBJ1-4; no definite D call. Germline CDR1 is SGHRS and CDR2 is YFSETQ. V lost 0 bases and J lost 11, with 8 bases in between. The CDR3 spans 12 residues. The CDR3 DNA reads as TGCGCCAGCAGCTTGGAGGCGGGGAAACTGTTTTTT. This translates into CASSLEAGKLFF. The full variable domain, with the rest looked up from reference TRBV5-1 and TRBJ1-4, is KAGVTQTPRYLIKTRGQQVTLSCSPISGHRSVSWYQQTPGQGLQFLFEYFSETQRNKGNFPGRFSGRQFSNSRSEMNVSTLELGDSALYLCASSLEAGKLFFGSGTQLSVL.

This chain connects TRBV5-1 to TRBJ2-1, with a possible D match to TRBD1 (5 bases). The CDR3 consists of 15 residues. CDR1 is SGHRS and CDR2 is YFSETQ in the germline V gene. V lost 4 bases and J lost 2, with 13 bases in between. This CDR3 reads CASSQDTEAYNEQFF. The CDR3 DNA is TGCGCCAGCAGCCAGGACACTGAAGCCTACAATGAGCAGTTCTTC.

The table lists this clone with many counts. The chain links TRBV28 to TRBJ2-5, with 11 nucleotides matching TRBD2. The CDR3 runs 18 residues. Unmatched junction bases numbered 14, after V lost 5 bases and J lost 3 bases. Germline values: CDR1 MDHEN, CDR2 SYDVKM. CDR3 protein: CASSPTSTGTSGEETQYF. Here the CDR3 DNA reads TGTGCCAGCAGTCCCACCTCCACCGGGACTAGCGGTGAAGAGACCCAGTACTTC.

Details on this clone: A much larger clone differs from this one at a single base, so this may be a read error. This rearrangement joins TRBV7-9 to TRBJ2-1; no firm D call. The CDR3 runs 14 residues. Germline V CDR1 and CDR2: SEHNR, FQNEAQ (reference sequence). Between the trimmed V and J ends, which lost 1 base and 1 base, there was a span of 5 bases. The CDR3 DNA reads as TGTGCCAGCAGCTTAGACAGTTCCTACAATGAGCAGTTCTTC. Its protein product is CASSLDSSYNEQFF.